The clone carrying this TCR beta chain was seen a few times. The sample originates from a study of blood T cell repertoires in COVID-19. Turning to the study itself: Material from acute and convalescent COVID-19 was sourced from the United States, Italy and Spain. Nucleic acid was either cDNA or gDNA, and it came from T cells, B-cell-depleted T cells, or PBMCs.

Under the authors' procedure: Nucleated cell number was recorded as an estimate derived from reference gene primer amplification. The protocol was immunoSEQ multiplex PCR, while the TCRdb copy is restricted to in-frame clones and leaves out a portion. Clone size and V and J calls were adopted from that table, with D and trimming inferred from the DNA. The data show 35,000 to 45,000 clones, 60% to 85% seen once. CDR3 length: 15 residues. The germline CDR1 and CDR2 sequences are MGHRA and YSYEKL. V lost 0 bases and J lost 3, with 9 bases in between. This sequence originates from a man between 65 and 85 years old with active or convalescent COVID-19. The sequenced material came from peripheral blood. The chain links TRBV4-1 to TRBJ2-1, with D maybe TRBD2 (5 bases). The CDR3: CASSQESGFYNEQFF. CDR3 nucleotide sequence: TGCGCCAGCAGCCAAGAAAGCGGCTTCTACAATGAGCAGTTCTTC.